The clone carrying this T cell receptor beta chain is termed medium-sized. Its antigen is not known. CDR3 length equals 14 residues. The V and J ends lost 6 bases and 4 bases, in that order; junction bases with no gene match: 4. CDR1 is MNHEY, CDR2 SVGAGI, per germline. Each CDR3 protein is one row after TCRdb ran MiXCR on the reads. This table holds some 9,200 distinct CDR3 sequences, 15% found once. This entry comes from a study of liver allograft versus peripheral blood T cells. Overall study context: Repertoires from peripheral blood of liver transplant recipients were compared with those inside their transplanted livers.

Whole-study results and caveats: Differences were reported between the T cell receptor repertoires inside liver allografts and those that were detected in peripheral blood.

The V call is TRBV6-5, the J call TRBJ1-5; TRBD1 aligns across 9 bases. The sequence came from a human patient who had a liver transplant. Some T cells may have come from the graft donor. CDR3 sequence: CASSIGTGNQPQHF. In DNA form, the CDR3 reads TGTGCCAGCAGCATAGGGACAGGGAATCAGCCCCAGCATTTT.